This record covers a single TCR beta chain. The target antigen is unknown. This specimen belongs to a study of blood T cells in healthy people across ages. Study-wide results and limits: The study found more naive CD4+ cells and higher diversity in long-lived than aged donors.

It was with a sample-barcoded 5' primer and a J-beta primer mix that a second PCR of about 6 to 12 cycles was run. Every single cDNA molecule received a tag from a template-switch adaptor with 12 random nucleotides. TCRdb reanalysed the 5' RACE reads using MiXCR and keeps one entry per CDR3 protein. The sample records roughly 700,000 distinct CDR3 sequences, just under 25% being singletons. The total RNA that was extracted per sample amounted to at least 5 micrograms. CDR3 length: 16 amino acids. Germline lookup yields CDR1 DFQATT and CDR2 SNEGSKA (reference sequence). V lost 0 bases, J lost 2 bases, and 3 bases stayed unmatched. This same sample was also part of a study on T cells of mothers and their children. That investigation notes: Reads obtained per mother exceeded 9 million TCR beta CDR3 reads, with approximately 3 million obtained per child.

The chain employs TRBV20-1 and TRBJ2-1, with 11 bases matching TRBD2. This sequence originates from a boy aged 5 to 17 in good health. Source material: blood. The CDR3 coding sequence is TGCAGTGCTAGAGAAATAGCGGGAGGGGCCTACAATGAGCAGTTCTTC. It is translated as CSAREIAGGAYNEQFF.